Shown below are 8 T cell receptor beta chains from a single sample sequenced in a study of human T cells and chemical hapten exposure (dated by TCRdb to the early 2020s). Per the publication, the time point label means: patch test 2, 6 weeks after DPC sensitization. The sample's treatment or condition label, in plain terms: therapeutic diphenylcyclopropenone sensitization with weekly scalp DPC. Total RNA was extracted from unfractionated whole blood collected in Tempus Blood RNA tubes. Library method: RACE. Sequencing was performed on a NextSeq 500. TCRdb trimmed public reads at Q25 via fastp, called clones via MiXCR and kept in-frame beta chains. Rows merge per CDR3 protein into single entries with the most common DNA and genes. This sample comprises approximately 46,000 distinct CDR3 sequences, 8.5% to 10% of them detected only once. The top ten clones comprise 11% to 15% of the sample. The input for sequencing was whole blood, taken in connection with sensitization to the hapten diphenylcyclopropenone (DPC). Receptor source: a woman in her 30s with alopecia areata. Some clones in this sample may be carry-over from other donors' samples.

This clonotype was counted ten times or more. V and J are TRBV7-3 and TRBJ2-6, with no clear D. V gave up 2 bases and J gave up 4 bases, with 6 bases separating them. The CDR3 consists of 14 residues. Germline V gene lookup returns CDR1 SGHTA and CDR2 FQGTGA. The CDR3, as DNA: TGTGCCAGCAGCTTACTTCCCGGGGCCAACGTCCTGACTTTC. Translating gives CASSLLPGANVLTF. Looking up the rest from reference TRBV7-3 and TRBJ2-6 gives the full variable domain: GAGVSQTPSNKVTEKGKYVELRCDPISGHTALYWYRQSLGQGPEFLIYFQGTGAADDSGLPNDRFFAVRPEGSVSTLKIQRTERGDSAVYLCASSLLPGANVLTFGAGSRLTVL.

This clonotype showed up many times. The J gene is TRBJ2-3, the V gene TRBV30; 8 bases align to TRBD2. This CDR3 spans 14 amino acids. Germline CDR1 GTSNPN, CDR2 SVGIG (reference sequence). After removal of 4 bases from V and 1 base from J, the junction contained 4 bases not matched to a gene. The CDR3 loop is CAWNRGGGTDTQYF. The CDR3 nucleotides are TGTGCCTGGAATCGGGGGGGCGGCACAGATACGCAGTATTTT.

This clonotype was seen ten or more times. This chain joins TRBV20-1 and TRBJ1-6; 7 bases line up with TRBD1. Germline loops: CDR1 DFQATT, CDR2 SNEGSKA (reference sequence). J lost 9 bases, V lost 5 bases, and 7 bases had no gene match. The CDR3 totals 13 residues. The CDR3 nucleotides read TGCAGTGCTTCCGACAGGGTGGGTTCACCCCTCCACTTT. It specifies CSASDRVGSPLHF.

The genes are TRBV11-2 and TRBJ2-1; 7 bases fit TRBD2. The ends lost 5 bases at V and 3 bases at J; junction bases unmatched: 16. The CDR3 totals 18 residues. The germline gives CDR1 SGHAT, CDR2 FQNNGV. This CDR3 reads CASSLAYLVRGIYNEQFF. The CDR3 DNA follows: TGTGCCAGCAGCCTAGCTTATCTTGTGCGGGGGATCTACAATGAGCAGTTCTTC. The entire variable domain, with the rest obtained from reference TRBV11-2 and TRBJ2-1, is as follows: EAGVAQSPRYKIIEKRQSVAFWCNPISGHATLYWYQQILGQGPKLLIQFQNNGVVDDSQLPKDRFSAERLKGVDSTLKIQPAKLEDSAVYLCASSLAYLVRGIYNEQFFGPGTRLTVL.

This sequence joins TRBV5-1 and TRBJ1-2; D is ambiguous. The CDR3 length is 15 residues. Germline V lookup: CDR1 SGHRS, CDR2 YFSETQ. V was trimmed by 2 bases and J by 0 bases, leaving 11 bases between them. CDR3 sequence (DNA): TGCGCCAGCAGCTTAGCAGTCGGAACTAACTATGGCTACACCTTC. It codes for CASSLAVGTNYGYTF.

There are many counts of this clonotype. The chain employs TRBV29-1 and TRBJ2-3; 7 bases align to TRBD2. The ends lost 6 bases at V and 1 base at J; junction bases unmatched: 4. The CDR3 extends over 13 amino acids. Germline V CDR1 and CDR2: SQVTM, ANQGSEA. In nucleotides, the CDR3 is TGCAGCGTCCAAACTAGCGGCACAGATACGCAGTATTTT. This sequence encodes CSVQTSGTDTQYF.

The rearrangement links TRBV4-2 to TRBJ2-1, with 15 bases matching TRBD2. With V trimmed by 4 bases and J by 0 bases, 10 bases remained unmatched. This CDR3 is 20 amino acids long. Germline V CDR1 and CDR2: LGHNA, YNFKEQ. The CDR3 DNA reads TGTGCCAGCAGCCTCTCCGGGACTAGCGGGGGGTACTCCTCCTACAATGAGCAGTTCTTC. Protein product: CASSLSGTSGGYSSYNEQFF.

This clonotype showed up many times. V gene TRBV6-5 combines with J gene TRBJ2-6; TRBD1 matches at 10 bases. Germline V lookup: CDR1 MNHEY, CDR2 SVGAGI. V gave up 0 bases and J gave up 2 bases; unmatched junction bases: 4. The CDR3 spans 18 residues. The CDR3 nucleotides are TGTGCCAGCAGTTACTCCGGGACAGGGGCCACTGGGGCCAACGTCCTGACTTTC. It encodes CASSYSGTGATGANVLTF.